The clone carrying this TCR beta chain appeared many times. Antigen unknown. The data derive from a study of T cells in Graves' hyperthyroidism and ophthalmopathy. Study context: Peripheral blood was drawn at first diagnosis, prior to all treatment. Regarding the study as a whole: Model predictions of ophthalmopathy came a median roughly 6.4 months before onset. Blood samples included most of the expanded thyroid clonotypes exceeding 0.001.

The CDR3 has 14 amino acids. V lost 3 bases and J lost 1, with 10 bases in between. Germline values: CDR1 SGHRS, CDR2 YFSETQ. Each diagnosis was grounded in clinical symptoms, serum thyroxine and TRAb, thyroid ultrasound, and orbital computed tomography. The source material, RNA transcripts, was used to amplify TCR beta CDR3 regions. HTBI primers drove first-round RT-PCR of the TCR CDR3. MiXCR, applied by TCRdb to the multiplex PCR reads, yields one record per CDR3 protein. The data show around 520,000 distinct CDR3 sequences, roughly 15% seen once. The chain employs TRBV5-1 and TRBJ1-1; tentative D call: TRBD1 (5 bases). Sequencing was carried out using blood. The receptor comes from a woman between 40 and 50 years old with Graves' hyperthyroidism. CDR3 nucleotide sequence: TGCGCCAGCAGCTGGGACCCCTGGAACACTGAAGCTTTCTTT. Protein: CASSWDPWNTEAFF.